This T cell receptor (beta chain) was recovered during a study of blood T cell repertoires in COVID-19. Original processing methods: It was from reference gene primer amplification that nucleated cell counts were estimated. Method: immunoSEQ multiplex PCR; TCRdb's copy keeps in-frame clones and lacks some. The D gene and trimming were derived from the DNA, and the V and J assignments and clone size from that table. The table records some 150,000 clones, approximately 83% of them present only once. The junction had 11 bases not matched to a gene; V was cut back by 0 bases and J by 8 bases. This CDR3 is 16 amino acids long. Germline V gene sequence: CDR1 MNHEY, CDR2 SVGEGT.

The TCR sequence derives from a woman aged 55-75 years with COVID-19, enrolled during active disease. Input material: peripheral blood. The chain recombines TRBV6-2 or TRBV6-3 with TRBJ1-2; the match to TRBD1 covers 8 bases. The CDR3 DNA reads TGTGCCAGCAGTTACTCGAGAATAGGACAGGGTTTCGGCTACACCTTC. This translates into CASSYSRIGQGFGYTF.